This T cell receptor beta chain was sequenced for a study of T cell responses to AZD1222 COVID-19 vaccine. Germline V gene sequence: CDR1 MNHEY, CDR2 SMNVEV (reference sequence). CDR3 size: 14 residues. V shed 3 bases and J shed 4 bases, with 10 bases lying between them. Remarks on this clone: Its antigen is unknown.

General observations from the study: Repertoire sampling occurred only after the peak T cell response.

TCRdb's copy holds only in-frame clones and misses some; the assay was immunoSEQ multiplex PCR. Of some 170,000 clones listed, just under 95% are singletons. The sequence was collected from an adult who received the MenACWY meningococcal vaccine as a control. The chain carries TRBV27 and TRBJ1-5; D is ambiguous. Sequencing used peripheral blood, obtained 28 days after the second dose of the MenACWY control vaccine. The DNA of the CDR3 is TGTGCCAGCAGTTTCGGATTAGGAAATCAGCCCCAGCATTTT. Translation gives CASSFGLGNQPQHF.